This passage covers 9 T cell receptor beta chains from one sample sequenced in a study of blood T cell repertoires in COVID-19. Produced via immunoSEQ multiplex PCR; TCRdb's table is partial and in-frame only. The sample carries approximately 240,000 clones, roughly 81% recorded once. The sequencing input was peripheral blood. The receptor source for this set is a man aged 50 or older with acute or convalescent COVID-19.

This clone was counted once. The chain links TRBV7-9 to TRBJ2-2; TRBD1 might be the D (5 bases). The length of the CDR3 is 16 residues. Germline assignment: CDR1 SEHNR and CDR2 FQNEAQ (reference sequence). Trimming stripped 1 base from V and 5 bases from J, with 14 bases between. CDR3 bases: TGTGCCAGCAGCTTAGGTGGGCAGGGATGGACCGGGGAGCTGTTTTTT. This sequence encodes CASSLGGQGWTGELFF.

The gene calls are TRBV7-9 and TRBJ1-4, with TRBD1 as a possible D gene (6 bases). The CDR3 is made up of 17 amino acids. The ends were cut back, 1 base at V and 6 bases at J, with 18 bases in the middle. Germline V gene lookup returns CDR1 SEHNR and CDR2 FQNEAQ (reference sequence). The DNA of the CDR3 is TGTGCCAGCAGCTTAGGCGGGGGGCCTCGGGGATATGAAAAACTGTTTTTT. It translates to CASSLGGGPRGYEKLFF.

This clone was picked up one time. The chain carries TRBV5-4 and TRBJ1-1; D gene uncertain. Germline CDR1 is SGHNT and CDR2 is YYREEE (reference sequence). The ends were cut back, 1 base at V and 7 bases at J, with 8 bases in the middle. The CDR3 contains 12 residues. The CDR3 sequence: CASSLFTDEAFF. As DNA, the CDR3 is TGTGCCAGCAGCTTGTTTACAGATGAAGCTTTCTTT.

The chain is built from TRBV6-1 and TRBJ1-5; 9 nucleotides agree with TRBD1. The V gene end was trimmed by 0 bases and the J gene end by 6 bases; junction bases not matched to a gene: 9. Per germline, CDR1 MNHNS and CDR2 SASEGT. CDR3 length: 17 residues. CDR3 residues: CASSEAEGNRGRQPQHF. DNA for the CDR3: TGTGCCAGCAGTGAAGCGGAGGGGAACAGGGGGCGTCAGCCCCAGCATTTT.

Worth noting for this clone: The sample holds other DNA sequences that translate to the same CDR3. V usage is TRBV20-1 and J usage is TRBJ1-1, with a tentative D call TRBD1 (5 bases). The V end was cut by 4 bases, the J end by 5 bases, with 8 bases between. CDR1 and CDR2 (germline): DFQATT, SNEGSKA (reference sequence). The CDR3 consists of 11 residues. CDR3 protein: CSATGNTEAFF. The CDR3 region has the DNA TGCAGTGCTACAGGGAATACTGAAGCTTTCTTT.

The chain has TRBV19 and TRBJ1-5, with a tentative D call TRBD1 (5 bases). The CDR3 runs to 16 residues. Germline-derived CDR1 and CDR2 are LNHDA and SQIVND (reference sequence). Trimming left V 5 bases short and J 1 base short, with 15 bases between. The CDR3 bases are TGTGCCAGTAGTCCCCGAAGAGACAGAAGCAATCAGCCCCAGCATTTT. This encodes CASSPRRDRSNQPQHF.

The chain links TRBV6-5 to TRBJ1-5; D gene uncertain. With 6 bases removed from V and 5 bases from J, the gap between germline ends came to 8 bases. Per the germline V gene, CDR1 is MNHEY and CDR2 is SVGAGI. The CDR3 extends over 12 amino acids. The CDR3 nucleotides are TGTGCCAGCAGGGAGGGTTATCAGCCCCAGCATTTT. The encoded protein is CASREGYQPQHF.

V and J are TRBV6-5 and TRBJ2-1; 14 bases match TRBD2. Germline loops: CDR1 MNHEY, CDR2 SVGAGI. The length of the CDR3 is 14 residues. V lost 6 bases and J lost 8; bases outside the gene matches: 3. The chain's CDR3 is CASRTSGGVDEQFF. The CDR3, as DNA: TGTGCCAGCAGGACTAGCGGGGGGGTGGATGAGCAGTTCTTC.

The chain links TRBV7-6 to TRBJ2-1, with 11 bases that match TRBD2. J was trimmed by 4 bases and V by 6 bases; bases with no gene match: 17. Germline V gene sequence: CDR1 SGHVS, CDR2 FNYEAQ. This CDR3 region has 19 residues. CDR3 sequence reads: CASSKGLAGVNLRYNEQFF. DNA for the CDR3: TGTGCCAGCAGTAAAGGACTAGCGGGCGTTAACCTTCGATACAATGAGCAGTTCTTC.